The clone carrying this T cell receptor (beta chain) was detected many times. Its specificity is unknown. The CDR3 extends over 16 amino acids. V was clipped by 4 bases and J by 3 bases, with 20 bases between them. From germline, CDR1 is SGHRS and CDR2 YFSETQ. These data belong to a study of CD8 T cells in ankylosing spondylitis. General study points: Reported data indicate significant enrichment of disease-linked clones within matched ankylosing spondylitis synovial fluid. Disease-linked clones bore a CD8+ phenotype and were relatively rare in peripheral blood. In ankylosing spondylitis blood, a motif of fewer than 10 highly homologous TCR beta variants appeared characteristic.

Quantitative molecular-barcoded 5'-RACE generated the TCR beta libraries. TCRdb passed the 5' RACE reads through MiXCR, listing each CDR3 protein once. The sample yields 500,000 or so distinct CDR3 sequences, over 4% seen once. This TCR was sampled from a male donor with ankylosing spondylitis. The sequenced material came from blood, either unsorted or a sorted T cell fraction (not recorded which). The chain uses TRBV5-1 and TRBJ2-7, with D perhaps given as TRBD1 or TRBD2 (5 bases each). The CDR3 DNA is TGCGCCAGCAGCGATGGGGGTTCTGGCTTGAACTACGAGCAGTACTTC. Protein product: CASSDGGSGLNYEQYF.